This T cell receptor (beta chain) was found in a study of T cell responses to AZD1222 COVID-19 vaccine. General study points: Scientists sampled the repertoires only once the peak T cell response had passed. CD4 TCRs associated with vaccination spanned spike, dominating at 160-218 and 743-854. Only a handful of AZD1222 recipients, roughly six in all, had baseline seropositivity. Targets within unmutated variant regions were reportedly found for nearly half of spike-specific TCRs.

As to this clone: No antigen is known for it. The same CDR3 can be traced to other DNA sequences in this sample.

The assay was immunoSEQ multiplex PCR, and TCRdb's table has in-frame clones only and misses some. This repertoire shows around 140,000 clones, 80% to 95% found once; its top ten account for approximately 4.3%. Germline loops: CDR1 SGHTA, CDR2 FQGTGA. V was trimmed by 0 bases and J by 5 bases, leaving 4 bases between them. The CDR3 extends over 13 amino acids. This receptor was obtained from an adult who received the AZD1222 COVID-19 vaccine. The J gene is TRBJ2-2, the V gene TRBV7-3; D remains unclear. The sequenced sample was peripheral blood, obtained 28 days after the second AZD1222 dose. The CDR3 sequence is CASSLTGTGELFF. Written as DNA, the CDR3 is TGTGCCAGCAGCTTAACGGGGACCGGGGAGCTGTTTTTT.